The 2 T cell receptor beta chains below all came from one sample that was sequenced in a study of regulatory T cells in long-lasting Graves disease. Stated time point: newly diagnosed GD, antithyroid drugs for less than 3 months. PBMCs were the source of the RNA used for TCR sequencing. Through Arm-PCR of CDR3 regions and iRepertoire HTBI primers, TCR beta libraries were built. TCRdb independently ran MiXCR on the multiplex PCR reads; one entry per CDR3 protein. This sample carries approximately 400,000 distinct CDR3 sequences, more than 12% of them seen once, and the ten largest clones take over 15%. This sample was shared with a second study, whose subject was T cells in Graves' hyperthyroidism and ophthalmopathy.

The specimen comprised peripheral blood mononuclear cells (PBMCs), sampled at new diagnosis, from a patient treated with antithyroid drugs. These receptors were taken from a young woman with Graves disease.

The chain combines TRBV11-3 with TRBJ1-4; tentatively, D is TRBD1 (5 bases). CDR3 length: 17 amino acids. Trimming stripped 2 bases from V and 3 bases from J, with 16 bases between. CDR1 is SGHNT, CDR2 YENEEA, per germline. In DNA form, the CDR3 reads TGTGCCAGCAGCTTACAAGGCAGGGCGGTGGCTAATGAAAAACTGTTTTTT. Amino acid sequence: CASSLQGRAVANEKLFF.

The gene calls are TRBV9 and TRBJ2-3, with 7 positions matching TRBD2. The V gene's germline CDR1 is SGDLS and CDR2 YYNGEE. Trimming at V came to 3 bases and at J to 14 bases, leaving 15 bases not matched to a gene. The CDR3 has 14 amino acids. CDR3 nucleotides: TGTGCCAGCAGCGGGGGGGGAGATGGAGCGCCCTTGTATTTT. Protein sequence: CASSGGGDGAPLYF. Full variable domain (missing parts from reference TRBV9 and TRBJ2-3): DSGVTQTPKHLITATGQRVTLRCSPRSGDLSVYWYQQSLDQGLQFLIQYYNGEERAKGNILERFSAQQFPDLHSELNLSSLELGDSALYFCASSGGGDGAPLYFGPGTRLTVL.